The entry below describes one TCR beta chain. The data were obtained in a study of brain metastases from non-small cell lung cancer. The data were produced by immunoSEQ multiplex PCR, yet TCRdb's version contains in-frame clones alone and is incomplete. The sample holds thousands of clones, 85% seen once. Sequences were obtained from tumor-adjacent normal tissue. The receptor comes from a donor at least 40 years old with non-small cell lung cancer.

The CDR3 bases are TGTGCCAGCAGCCCCAGGGGGGGGGACAGGAGGTATAGCAATCAGCCCCAGCATTTT. Its protein product is CASSPRGGDRRYSNQPQHF. This rearrangement joins TRBV7-2 to TRBJ1-5, with 8 bases aligning to TRBD1. The junction had 15 bases not matched to a gene; V was cut back by 5 bases and J by 0 bases. Germline V gives CDR1 SGHTA, CDR2 FQGNSA. The length of the CDR3 is 19 residues.